This entry concerns a single TCR beta chain. At least ten counts were recorded for this clonotype. Its antigen is still unknown. No base qualities exist here, and no much larger clone lies one base off it. The iRepertoire nested amplicon-rescue multiplex PCR (arm-PCR) platform was used to amplify TCR alpha and beta CDR3 regions from RNA. The input for one-step reverse transcription and amplification was 100-400 ng of tissue mRNA or PBMC total RNA. Following bead purification, Illumina adapters were added by a secondary multiplex PCR, and the libraries were gel-purified between 200 and 400 bp. The libraries contained internal 6-nucleotide barcodes that were used for demultiplexing. Libraries were sequenced on an Illumina MiSeq with 2x220 or 2x250 nucleotide paired-end reads. The authors' analysis ran thus. Paired reads were merged using FLASH 1.2.11 and aligned with BWA-MEM to the GRCh37 human genome, and TRA and TRB reads were then extracted. V and J assignment used an IMGT-derived reference of cassette sequences and CDR3 motifs that included pseudogenes. Reads were translated in three frames, and productive CDR3s were defined as those with a C...FGXG motif and no stop codons. Clonotypes were defined as unique combinations of V-J cassette pair and CDR3 amino acid sequence. Reads were filtered by Hamming distance, thresholded by each sample's sequence error rate in mapped regions. The raw public reads went through TCRdb reprocessing: fastp at Q25, MiXCR clone calling, in-frame beta chains kept. Under each unique CDR3 protein, matching rows form one entry showing the most common genes and DNA. The V and J calls reflect TCRdb's pipeline rather than the authors' work. Here the sample has fewer than 55,000 distinct CDR3 sequences; around 20% occur a single time. Approximately 6.4% of the sample is taken by the ten largest.

The source of the sample is a study of glioma-infiltrating T cells listed by TCRdb under 2016. In terms of the full investigation: Sequencing of TCR alpha- and beta-chain repertoires was performed on glioma tissue, on non-neoplastic brain tissue, and on matched peripheral blood mononuclear cells. Each tissue-infiltrating repertoire was compared with the same patient's peripheral blood repertoire to measure divergence between tissue and blood T-cell populations. Three low-grade glioma patients, about 8 primary glioblastoma patients and three non-glioma patients contributing non-neoplastic brain tissue were included in the paired cohort. General findings and caveats noted by the study authors: In non-neoplastic patients, VJ-independent divergence between tissue and blood fell below expectation, whereas in all gliomas, and especially in low-grade gliomas, the divergence rose above expectation. Small numbers underpinned the group comparisons: roughly 8 glioblastoma patients, three low-grade glioma patients and three non-neoplastic patients. Tissue and blood shared very few CDR3 sequences, a result attributed to high CDR3 diversity and limited sampling.

The CDR3, cysteine through phenylalanine, is 15 amino acids long. Only the CDR3 part of the read is kept: 45 bases, read in frame from the first base. Trimming at the junction amounts to 4 bases on V and 0 bases on J, and the germline ends lie 11 bases apart. For CDR1 and CDR2, the germline V gene lists KGHDR and SFDVKD. The TCR originated in a human donor with low-grade glioma or glioblastoma, undergoing nonglioma brain surgery, or in good health (not recorded which). This sequence uses TRBV24-1 and TRBJ1-1, with the D gene too uncertain to name. The specimen was glioma tissue, nonneoplastic brain tissue, or PBMCs (not recorded which). For the CDR3, the sequence is CATSEPGYMNTEAFF. The nucleotide sequence is TGTGCCACCAGTGAGCCAGGTTACATGAACACTGAAGCTTTCTTT.